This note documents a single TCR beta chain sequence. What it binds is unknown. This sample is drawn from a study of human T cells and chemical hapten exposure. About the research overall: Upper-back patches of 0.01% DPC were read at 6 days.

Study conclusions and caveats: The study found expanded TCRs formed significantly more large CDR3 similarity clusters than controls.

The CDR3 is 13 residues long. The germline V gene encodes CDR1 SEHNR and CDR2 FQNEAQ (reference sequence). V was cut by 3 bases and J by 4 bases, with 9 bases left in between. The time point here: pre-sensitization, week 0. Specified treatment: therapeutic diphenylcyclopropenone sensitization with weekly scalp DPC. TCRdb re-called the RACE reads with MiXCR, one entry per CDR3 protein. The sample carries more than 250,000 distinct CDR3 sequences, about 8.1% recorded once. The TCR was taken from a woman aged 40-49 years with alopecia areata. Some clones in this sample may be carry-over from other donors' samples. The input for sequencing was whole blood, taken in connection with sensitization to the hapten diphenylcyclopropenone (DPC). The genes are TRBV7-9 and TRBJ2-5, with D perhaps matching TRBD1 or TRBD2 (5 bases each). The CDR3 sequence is CASSLLGVETQYF. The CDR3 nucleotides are TGTGCCAGCAGCTTGTTGGGGGTAGAGACCCAGTACTTC.